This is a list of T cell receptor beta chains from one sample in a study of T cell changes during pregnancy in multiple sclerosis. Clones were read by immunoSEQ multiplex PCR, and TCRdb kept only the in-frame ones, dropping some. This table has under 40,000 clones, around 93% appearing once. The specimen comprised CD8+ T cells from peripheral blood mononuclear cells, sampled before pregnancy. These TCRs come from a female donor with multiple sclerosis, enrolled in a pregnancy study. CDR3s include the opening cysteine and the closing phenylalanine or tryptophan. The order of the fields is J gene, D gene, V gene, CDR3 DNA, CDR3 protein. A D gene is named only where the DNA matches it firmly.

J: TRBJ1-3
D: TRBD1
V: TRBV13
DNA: TGTGCCAGCAGCGCCGGGACAGGGCGAAACACCATATATTTT
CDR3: CASSAGTGRNTIYF

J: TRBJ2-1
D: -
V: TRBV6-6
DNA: TGTGCCAGCAGCCACACAGGATACAATGAGCAGTTCTTC
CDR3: CASSHTGYNEQFF

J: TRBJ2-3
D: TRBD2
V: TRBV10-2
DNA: TGCGCCAGCGAGCGGGGGGATACGCAGTATTTT
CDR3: CASERGDTQYF

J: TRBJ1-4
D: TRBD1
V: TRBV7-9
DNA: TGTGCCAGCAGCTTAAGGGACAGGGGCAACGAAAAACTGTTTTTT
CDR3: CASSLRDRGNEKLFF

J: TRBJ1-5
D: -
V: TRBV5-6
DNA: TGTGCCAGCAGCTTAAGAGACGAGGGAGGTCAGCCCCAGCATTTT
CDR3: CASSLRDEGGQPQHF

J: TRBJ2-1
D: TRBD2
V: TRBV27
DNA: TGTGCCAGCAGTTTATCGCCACCCGACTTGCGGGAGGTTTCCAATGAGCAGTTCTTC
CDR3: CASSLSPPDLREVSNEQFF

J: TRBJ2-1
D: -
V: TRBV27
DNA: TGTGCCAGCAGTGGACCGGGACAATCTTCCTACAATGAGCAGTTCTTC
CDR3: CASSGPGQSSYNEQFF

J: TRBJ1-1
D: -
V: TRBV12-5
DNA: TGTGCTAGTGGTCCAGGACAGTCTGAAGCTTTCTTT
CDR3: CASGPGQSEAFF

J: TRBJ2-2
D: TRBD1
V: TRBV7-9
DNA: TGTGCCAGCAGCCCCGGGACAGGGATCCCCGGGGAGCTGTTTTTT
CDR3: CASSPGTGIPGELFF

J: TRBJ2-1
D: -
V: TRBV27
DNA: TGTGCCAGCACCCCCAGAAGGCAGGGCAATGAGCAGTTCTTC
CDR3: CASTPRRQGNEQFF